A selection of T cell receptor beta chains follows, all from one sample in a study of blood T cell repertoires in COVID-19. Here immunoSEQ multiplex PCR was the method, and the copy in TCRdb shows in-frame clones only, minus some. The sample includes about 210,000 clones, approximately 84% seen only once; the top ten take 6% to 8.5%. The sequenced sample was peripheral blood. These receptors came from a woman aged 45-65 years with active or convalescent COVID-19. CDR3s include the opening cysteine and the closing phenylalanine or tryptophan. A D gene is named only where the DNA matches it firmly. Clone size is not always given. Where it is, it says once, few, many or a class for expanded clones.

d_gene,v_gene,abundance,j_gene,CDR3aa,CDR3nt
TRBD1,TRBV19,.,TRBJ2-2,CASGRVGQLNTGELFF,TGTGCCAGTGGACGAGTGGGACAGCTGAACACCGGGGAGCTGTTTTTT
.,TRBV6-5,.,TRBJ2-2,CASRSYQGAGELFF,TGTGCCAGCAGGTCTTATCAGGGCGCCGGGGAGCTGTTTTTT
.,TRBV2,.,TRBJ1-5,CASSEARGDQPQHF,TGTGCCAGCAGTGAAGCGCGGGGCGATCAGCCCCAGCATTTT
.,TRBV3-1/TRBV3-2,.,TRBJ2-5,CASRPQGGETQYF,TGTGCCAGCAGGCCGCAGGGGGGAGAGACCCAGTACTTC
.,TRBV24-1,once,TRBJ2-5,CATGGETKETQYF,TGTGCCACCGGAGGTGAGACCAAAGAGACCCAGTACTTC
.,TRBV9,.,TRBJ2-7,CASSVGAGETYEQYF,TGTGCCAGCAGCGTAGGGGCAGGTGAAACCTACGAGCAGTACTTC
TRBD1,TRBV12-3/TRBV12-4,once,TRBJ1-2,CASLLGGGGYTF,TGTGCCAGTCTACTAGGAGGGGGCGGCTACACCTTC
.,TRBV13,.,TRBJ2-7,CASSLGRSGRGYEQYF,TGTGCCAGCAGCTTAGGCCGGTCGGGCAGGGGATACGAGCAGTACTTC
TRBD1,TRBV6-4,.,TRBJ1-2,CASSRVGQGNGYTF,TGTGCCAGCAGTCGGGTGGGACAGGGAAATGGCTACACCTTC
.,TRBV28,.,TRBJ1-6,CASSLKGKGSPLHF,TGTGCCAGCAGTTTAAAGGGGAAGGGTTCACCCCTCCACTTT
.,TRBV21-1,few,TRBJ2-1,CASSKGERVYNEQFF,TGTGCCAGCAGCAAAGGGGAGCGGGTTTACAATGAGCAGTTCTTC
TRBD1,TRBV2,.,TRBJ2-7,CASRTSGTGVYEQYF,TGTGCCAGCAGGACCTCCGGGACAGGAGTGTACGAGCAGTACTTC
TRBD2,TRBV11-2,.,TRBJ2-5,CASSTPGSGSGETQYF,TGTGCCAGCAGCACCCCGGGTAGCGGGAGTGGGGAGACCCAGTACTTC
.,TRBV28,.,TRBJ1-5,CATATGGRYGQPQHF,TGTGCCACCGCGACAGGTGGTCGGTACGGTCAGCCCCAGCATTTT
TRBD1,TRBV28,.,TRBJ1-3,CASSLSGQGKNTIYF,TGTGCCAGCAGCCTTTCGGGACAGGGAAAAAACACCATATATTTT
.,TRBV5-1,.,TRBJ2-7,CASSLTGANEQYF,TGCGCCAGCAGCTTGACGGGAGCAAACGAGCAGTACTTC
TRBD2,TRBV4-1,.,TRBJ2-7,CASSQGAGGGEQYF,TGCGCCAGCAGCCAAGGAGCGGGAGGAGGTGAGCAGTACTTC
TRBD1,TRBV7-9,.,TRBJ1-1,CASSPAGTVSTEAFF,TGTGCCAGCAGCCCAGCCGGGACAGTCAGCACTGAAGCTTTCTTT
.,TRBV28,.,TRBJ1-6,CASSQTQGYSPLHF,TGTGCCAGCAGTCAAACACAGGGATATTCACCCCTCCACTTT
TRBD1,TRBV19,.,TRBJ1-2,CASTDRDWGRGNYGYTF,TGTGCCAGTACTGACAGGGACTGGGGCAGGGGGAACTATGGCTACACCTTC
.,TRBV6-5,.,TRBJ1-2,CASSYSRTSYGYTF,TGTGCCAGCAGTTACTCCCGGACATCCTATGGCTACACCTTC
.,TRBV19,.,TRBJ1-5,CASSIVEGHSNQPQHF,TGTGCCAGTAGTATTGTGGAGGGGCATAGCAATCAGCCCCAGCATTTT
.,TRBV19,.,TRBJ1-2,CASKEAGRLGYTF,TGTGCCAGTAAAGAGGCAGGGCGTCTTGGCTACACCTTC
TRBD1,TRBV19,.,TRBJ1-1,CASSPQGALGAFF,TGTGCCAGTAGTCCTCAGGGGGCTTTAGGGGCTTTCTTT
TRBD1,TRBV11-2,.,TRBJ2-7,CASSPRRDRGYEQYF,TGTGCCAGCAGCCCGAGGAGGGACAGGGGGTACGAGCAGTACTTC
.,TRBV27,.,TRBJ1-5,CASSPYRESEAQHF,TGTGCCAGCAGTCCCTACCGGGAGTCAGAGGCCCAGCATTTT
TRBD1,TRBV7-2,.,TRBJ1-2,CASSFDGTAGRGYTF,TGTGCCAGCAGCTTCGATGGGACAGCAGGAAGGGGCTACACCTTC
TRBD1,TRBV30,.,TRBJ1-3,CAWSAGQGYTIYF,TGTGCCTGGAGTGCAGGACAGGGGTACACCATATATTTT
.,TRBV10-2,.,TRBJ1-2,CASSGRGRTTALYTF,TGCGCCAGCAGTGGACGGGGCAGGACTACCGCCCTGTACACCTTC
TRBD1,TRBV9,.,TRBJ2-5,CASSATGTGPIRTQYF,TGTGCCAGCAGCGCCACCGGGACAGGACCAATTCGGACCCAGTACTTC
.,TRBV2,.,TRBJ1-6,CATREDAYNSPLHF,TGTGCCACTCGGGAGGATGCATATAATTCACCCCTCCACTTT
.,TRBV10-3,few,TRBJ2-5,CAISVGGQQETQYF,TGTGCCATCAGTGTTGGGGGCCAACAGGAGACCCAGTACTTC
TRBD2,TRBV7-6,.,TRBJ2-7,CASSWGLAGEAYEQYF,TGTGCCAGCAGCTGGGGACTAGCGGGAGAGGCCTACGAGCAGTACTTC
.,TRBV7-9,many,TRBJ2-3,CASSLVVLEGDTQYF,TGTGCCAGCAGCTTAGTCGTACTGGAGGGAGATACGCAGTATTTT
.,TRBV19,.,TRBJ1-5,CASRRRGGVDQPQHF,TGTGCCAGTAGAAGGCGAGGCGGAGTGGATCAGCCCCAGCATTTT
.,TRBV28,.,TRBJ1-3,CASSDSFRNTIYF,TGTGCCAGCAGTGACAGCTTCAGAAACACCATATATTTT
TRBD1,TRBV3-1/TRBV3-2,.,TRBJ2-7,CASSQPGQVPYEQYF,TGTGCCAGCAGCCAACCGGGACAGGTCCCCTACGAGCAGTACTTC
TRBD1,TRBV10-3,.,TRBJ1-2,CAINRGPNYGYTF,TGTGCCATCAACAGGGGACCCAACTATGGCTACACCTTC
.,TRBV2,few,TRBJ1-5,CATRGDSNQPQHF,TGTGCCACCAGAGGAGATAGCAATCAGCCCCAGCATTTT